A single sample gave rise to the 24 T cell receptor beta chains below, sequenced in a study of blood T cell repertoires in COVID-19 (dated by TCRdb to 2020 to 2021). Library preparation employed the immunoSEQ multiplex PCR assay. In its TCRdb copy, this immuneACCESS table keeps in-frame sequences only and misses some clones. Where compared with another copy, unresolved V genes explain less than half of these, and the others have no known cause. The sample contains under 300,000 clones, 80% to 90% of them found a single time. Of the sample, roughly 5% falls within the top ten clones. Sequenced: peripheral blood. These receptors were taken from a woman aged 40-49 years who had recovered from COVID-19.

The sample holds one count of this clone. The V call is TRBV21-1, the J call TRBJ2-7; the DNA was not used to check the table's D call, TRBD2. TRBV21-1 is a pseudogene. This CDR3 has 13 residues. CDR3 coding DNA: TGTGCCAGCAGGGAAGGGAGCTCCTACGAGCAGTACTTC. Translation gives CASREGSSYEQYF.

The table lists this clone with a few counts. The DNA of the CDR3 is TGTGCCAGTAGTAAAACAAGCTCTGGGGCCAACGTCCTGACTTTC. Its protein product is CASSKTSSGANVLTF. The rearrangement links TRBV19 to TRBJ2-6; D uncertain. V was cut by 4 bases and J by 0 bases, with 7 bases left in between. CDR1 is LNHDA and CDR2 is SQIVND in the germline V gene (reference sequence). The CDR3 contains 15 residues.

Remarks on this clone: Distinct nucleotide sequences in the sample also encode this CDR3. The J gene is TRBJ2-1, the V gene TRBV30, with 7 bases matching TRBD2. With V trimmed by 3 bases and J by 0 bases, 2 bases remained unmatched. CDR1 is GTSNPN, CDR2 SVGIG, per germline (reference sequence). The CDR3 runs 14 residues. The DNA for the CDR3 is TGTGCCTGGAGCCGCGGGAGCTCCTACAATGAGCAGTTCTTC. This sequence encodes CAWSRGSSYNEQFF.

CDR3 in amino acids: CASSESTGGYGYTF. The DNA for the CDR3 is TGTGCCAGCAGTGAATCGACAGGGGGTTATGGCTACACCTTC. The chain uses TRBV2 and TRBJ1-2; 9 bases agree with TRBD1. The J segment lost 5 bases and the V segment lost 2 bases, leaving 3 bases of the junction unmatched. CDR3 length: 14 residues. Germline V gene lookup returns CDR1 SNHLY and CDR2 FYNNEI.

The V gene is TRBV7-8, the J gene TRBJ1-2; D gene unclear. The germline V gene has CDR1 SGHVS and CDR2 FQNEAQ. This CDR3 comprises 14 residues. Trimming cost V 5 bases and J 3 bases, with 13 bases left between them. The CDR3 DNA reads TGTGCCAGCAGCCTAGGAGGGCGGGACTATGGCTACACCTTC. It encodes CASSLGGRDYGYTF.

J is TRBJ2-7 and V is TRBV10-1; 8 bases are a match to TRBD1. The CDR3 is 16 amino acids. CDR1 and CDR2 from the germline V gene are WNHNN and SYGVQD (reference sequence). The trim removed 4 bases at V and 6 bases at J, leaving 14 bases unmatched. The CDR3 sequence is CASSGEAGGFLGEQYV. The CDR3 coding sequence is TGCGCCAGCAGTGGGGAGGCAGGGGGCTTCTTAGGCGAGCAGTACGTC.

This clone has a handful of counts. CDR3 sequence (DNA): TGCGCCAGCAGTGAGTTAGGGGCCGGTTCACCCCTCCACTTT. It yields the protein CASSELGAGSPLHF. The V gene is TRBV10-1, the J gene TRBJ1-6; a possible D gene is TRBD1 (5 bases). The germline gives CDR1 WNHNN, CDR2 SYGVQD (reference sequence). The CDR3 consists of 14 residues. Trimming stripped 1 base from V and 9 bases from J, with 10 bases between.

The chain employs TRBV27 and TRBJ2-3, with 8 bases that match TRBD1. The CDR3 loop spans 14 amino acids. CDR1 MNHEY and CDR2 SMNVEV come from the germline V gene (reference sequence). The ends lost 8 bases at V and 3 bases at J; junction bases unmatched: 7. CDR3 residues: CASGWTGSTDTQYF. For the CDR3, the DNA is TGTGCCAGCGGATGGACAGGGAGTACAGATACGCAGTATTTT.

Only a few counts were recorded for this clone. The chain links TRBV5-5 to TRBJ1-4; TRBD1 aligns across 8 bases. Germline trimming cut 5 bases from V and 1 base from J; bases unmatched to any gene: 7. Germline V lookup: CDR1 SGHKS, CDR2 YYEKEE (reference sequence). The CDR3 is made up of 16 amino acids. The CDR3 coding sequence is TGTGCCAGCAGTTCTACAGGGGGACGAACTAATGAAAAACTGTTTTTT. It specifies CASSSTGGRTNEKLFF.

In nucleotides, the CDR3 is TGCAGCGTTGACGAGGGGAACACCGGGGAGCTGTTTTTT. This translates into CSVDEGNTGELFF. The chain uses TRBV29-1 and TRBJ2-2; possible D gene TRBD2, 5 bases. This CDR3 comprises 13 residues. The V gene's germline CDR1 is SQVTM and CDR2 ANQGSEA. The V end lost 3 bases, the J end lost 1 base, and 6 bases lay between the germline ends.

The chain employs TRBV7-9 and TRBJ2-5, with D perhaps TRBD1 (6 bases). From germline, CDR1 is SEHNR and CDR2 FQNEAQ (reference sequence). This CDR3 comprises 16 residues. V was trimmed by 8 bases and J by 2 bases, leaving 21 bases between them. DNA for the CDR3: TGTGCCAGCGGAAATAAACAGGGACCGGAGCAAGAGACCCAGTACTTC. Translation gives CASGNKQGPEQETQYF. The whole variable domain, remainder taken from reference TRBV7-9 and TRBJ2-5, is DTGVSQNPRHKITKRGQNVTFRCDPISEHNRLYWYRQTLGQGPEFLTYFQNEAQLEKSRLLSDRFSAERPKGSFSTLEIQRTEQGDSAMYLCASGNKQGPEQETQYFGPGTRLLVL.

The V call is TRBV15, the J call TRBJ2-5; 11 bases agree with TRBD2. The length of the CDR3 is 18 residues. Germline CDR1 reads LNHNV; CDR2 reads YYDKDF (reference sequence). V lost 1 base and J lost 2; bases outside the gene matches: 9. CDR3 loop: CATSRGRQTSGTQETQYF. The CDR3 nucleotides read TGTGCCACCAGCAGAGGAAGACAGACTAGCGGGACGCAAGAGACCCAGTACTTC.

V usage is TRBV4-3 and J usage is TRBJ2-2; 10 bases fit TRBD1. Germline V gene sequence: CDR1 LGHNA, CDR2 YSLEER. V lost 0 bases to trimming and J lost 4 bases; unmatched junction nucleotides: 11. The CDR3 contains 19 residues. DNA for the CDR3: TGCGCCAGCAGCCAAGATAGGGGGACAGGGGAATGGAGCACCGGGGAGCTGTTTTTT. Translated, it gives CASSQDRGTGEWSTGELFF.

This chain joins TRBV6-5 and TRBJ2-7; TRBD1 agrees at 8 bases. The CDR3 totals 14 residues. Germline V CDR1 and CDR2: MNHEY, SVGAGI. V was pared by 4 bases and J by 0 bases, with 2 bases of the junction left unmatched. CDR3 region: CASSWDRSSYEQYV. The CDR3 DNA reads TGTGCCAGCAGTTGGGACAGGAGCTCCTACGAGCAGTACGTC.

The genes are TRBV19 and TRBJ2-2; D unclear. Trimming left V 4 bases short and J 6 bases short, with 6 bases between. This CDR3 spans 12 amino acids. Germline loops: CDR1 LNHDA, CDR2 SQIVND (reference sequence). The CDR3, as DNA: TGTGCCAGTAGTAACCTAGCCGGGGAGCTGTTTTTT. It translates to CASSNLAGELFF.

The J gene is TRBJ1-6, the V gene TRBV14; a possible D gene is TRBD1 (6 bases). From germline, CDR1 is SGHDN and CDR2 FVKESK. The CDR3 loop spans 15 amino acids. Trimming removed 1 base from V and 6 bases from J, with 10 bases in between. The DNA of the CDR3 is TGTGCCAGCAGCCAAGCTGACAGGCCTAATTCACCCCTCCACTTT. It codes for CASSQADRPNSPLHF.

This rearrangement joins TRBV3-1 (or the pseudogene TRBV3-2) to TRBJ2-3; 10 bases match TRBD2. CDR1 and CDR2 (germline): LGHDT, YNNKEL (reference sequence). This CDR3 has 15 residues. J gave up 5 bases and V 6 bases, and 8 bases lay outside the gene matches. In nucleotides, the CDR3 is TGTGCCAGCAGTCCTCAGGTAGCGGGGGGAGATACGCAGTATTTT. It is translated as CASSPQVAGGDTQYF.

This clone came up once. The genes are TRBV11-3 and TRBJ2-5, with 8 bases lining up with TRBD2. This CDR3 is 14 amino acids long. Germline V gene sequence: CDR1 SGHNT, CDR2 YENEEA. J lost 5 bases, V lost 3 bases, and 5 bases had no gene match. As DNA, the CDR3 is TGTGCCAGCAGCTTCGCGGGAGGAGGGGAGACCCAGTACTTC. Translation gives CASSFAGGGETQYF.

This chain links TRBV12-3 or TRBV12-4 with TRBJ2-7, with D possibly TRBD2 on 7 matching bases. Trimming took 3 bases from V and 5 from J, leaving 11 bases between them. The CDR3 is 13 amino acids. Here the CDR3 reads CASSLGGADEQYF. In DNA, the CDR3 is TGTGCCAGCAGTTTGGGGGGGGCTGACGAGCAGTACTTC.

The V gene is TRBV11-2, the J gene TRBJ1-4; TRBD1 is a possible D gene (5 bases). The germline gives CDR1 SGHAT, CDR2 FQNNGV. The germline V and J ends were trimmed by 1 base and 10 bases, with 13 bases remaining between them. CDR3 length: 14 amino acids. The CDR3 region has the DNA TGTGCCAGCAGCTTAGCAGGGAGGGCAGGAAAACTGTTTTTT. It yields the protein CASSLAGRAGKLFF.

CDR3 sequence: CASSSGQGATEAFF. The CDR3 DNA reads as TGTGCCAGCAGCTCCGGACAGGGTGCCACTGAAGCTTTCTTT. V and J are TRBV7-3 and TRBJ1-1; 8 nucleotides agree with TRBD1. V lost 4 bases and J lost 4; bases outside the gene matches: 5. Germline V gives CDR1 SGHTA, CDR2 FQGTGA. The CDR3 has 14 amino acids. The entire variable domain, with the rest obtained from reference TRBV7-3 and TRBJ1-1, is as follows: GAGVSQTPSNKVTEKGKYVELRCDPISGHTALYWYRQSLGQGPEFLIYFQGTGAADDSGLPNDRFFAVRPEGSVSTLKIQRTERGDSAVYLCASSSGQGATEAFFGQGTRLTVV.

The gene calls are TRBV10-3 and TRBJ2-2, with 9 bases lining up with TRBD2. The CDR3 runs to 14 residues. J lost 6 bases, V lost 3 bases, and 2 bases had no gene match. Germline lookup yields CDR1 ENHRY and CDR2 SYGVKD. The DNA of the CDR3 is TGTGCCATCAGTGAAACTAGCGGGTCCGGGGAGCTGTTTTTT. Protein: CAISETSGSGELFF.

This clone has more than one count but fewer than ten. The chain carries TRBV7-9 and TRBJ1-4; D unclear. The CDR3 runs to 15 residues. Trimming cost V 1 base and J 11 bases, with 17 bases left between them. Germline V gene sequence: CDR1 SEHNR, CDR2 FQNEAQ (reference sequence). Written as DNA, the CDR3 is TGTGCCAGCAGCTTAGTACCACTCGAAGAGTCGAAACTGTTTTTT. Residues: CASSLVPLEESKLFF.

This chain connects TRBV27 to TRBJ2-2; 8 nucleotides align to TRBD1. Unmatched junction bases numbered 13, after V lost 4 bases and J lost 3 bases. CDR1 is MNHEY, CDR2 SMNVEV, per germline (reference sequence). The CDR3 extends over 18 amino acids. Written as DNA, the CDR3 is TGTGCCAGCAGTTCCCTCCAGGGGGCGATGAGTCACACCGGGGAGCTGTTTTTT. This sequence encodes CASSSLQGAMSHTGELFF.